This TCR beta chain was observed in a study of CXCR3 chemokines and chemotherapy response in bladder cancer. In this sample, this clonotype turned up many times. This CDR3 spans 16 amino acids. Germline V gene sequence: CDR1 SGHTA, CDR2 FQGNSA. The J segment lost 6 bases and the V segment lost 1 base, leaving 8 bases of the junction unmatched. TCRdb processed the PCR reads anew with MiXCR; each CDR3 protein has one entry. The data contain 8,000 or so distinct CDR3 sequences, 10% to 15% of them seen just once; the ten biggest clones take up roughly 15%. The rearrangement uses TRBV7-2 and TRBJ1-5; 8 bases are a match to TRBD1. Sample collection occurred from a patient whose treatment included neoadjuvant chemotherapy. The TCR was taken from a human donor with bladder cancer that responded to neoadjuvant chemotherapy. As DNA, the CDR3 is TGTGCCAGCAGCTTAGGGACAGGGAGATCAATTCAGCCCCAGCATTTT. It encodes CASSLGTGRSIQPQHF. The full variable domain, in which reference TRBV7-2 and TRBJ1-5 provide the parts outside the CDR3, is GAGVSQSPSNKVTEKGKDVELRCDPISGHTALYWYRQSLGQGLEFLIYFQGNSAPDKSGLPSDRFSAERTGGSVSTLTIQRTQQEDSAVYLCASSLGTGRSIQPQHFGDGTRLSIL.